Following are 8 T cell receptor beta chains from one sample sequenced in a study of glioma-infiltrating T cells. The iRepertoire nested amplicon-rescue multiplex PCR amplified TCR alpha and beta CDR3s from RNA. One entry per CDR3 protein, called by TCRdb with MiXCR from the multiplex PCR reads. The table lists around 390,000 distinct CDR3 sequences, 41% of them singletons. The sequencing input was glioma tissue, nonneoplastic brain tissue, or PBMCs (not recorded which). The receptors shown here come from a human donor with low-grade glioma or glioblastoma, undergoing nonglioma brain surgery, or in good health (not recorded which).

The V and J genes are TRBV12-5 and TRBJ1-1; 7 bases match TRBD1. The CDR3 extends over 12 amino acids. CDR1 and CDR2 from the germline V gene are LGHNT and FRNRAP. Trimming removed 5 bases from V and 10 bases from J; junction bases left unmatched: 7. The CDR3 is CASGQGGPSAFF. DNA for the CDR3: TGTGCTAGTGGTCAGGGGGGGCCTTCAGCTTTCTTT. Full variable domain (rest looked up from reference TRBV12-5 and TRBJ1-1): DARVTQTPRHKVTEMGQEVTMRCQPILGHNTVFWYRQTMMQGLELLAYFRNRAPLDDSGMPKDRFSAEMPDATLATLKIQPSEPRDSAVYFCASGQGGPSAFFGQGTRLTVV.

This chain uses TRBV7-2 with TRBJ1-6, with D possibly matching TRBD1 (5 bases). The germline V and J ends were trimmed by 6 bases and 6 bases, with 15 bases remaining between them. From germline, CDR1 is SGHTA and CDR2 FQGNSA. There are 15 residues in the CDR3. The DNA of the CDR3 is TGTGCCAGCAGTGACTTGGGGCAGATTAATTCACCCCTCCACTTT. This codes for CASSDLGQINSPLHF.

A note on this clonotype: This may be a read error: a much more frequent sequence differs by one nucleotide. The gene calls are TRBV28 and TRBJ2-7; D gene uncertain. The V gene's germline CDR1 is MDHEN and CDR2 SYDVKM. The CDR3 loop spans 12 amino acids. Here the CDR3 DNA reads TGTGCCAGCAGTTTAAAGGTCTACGAGCCGTACTTC. Protein product: CASSLKVYEPYF.

Remarks on this clonotype: This may come from a read error, since a much larger clone is one base off. This chain uses TRBV20-1 with TRBJ2-1; maybe TRBD2 (5 bases). CDR1 and CDR2 from the germline V gene are DFQATT and SNEGSKA (reference sequence). The CDR3 has 12 amino acids. With 7 bases removed from V and 4 bases from J, the gap between germline ends came to 11 bases. The CDR3 DNA sequence: TGCAGTGATCTCCCGGGGTACAATGAGCAGTTCTTC. This encodes CSDLPGYNEQFF.

Comments on this clonotype: A much bigger clone sits one base away, suggesting this may be a read error. The rearrangement joins TRBV6-4 to TRBJ2-1, with 8 positions matching TRBD1. The CDR3 length is 16 residues. Germline lookup yields CDR1 MRHNA and CDR2 SNTAGT. CDR3 sequence reads: CASSPLLGTGPNERFF. CDR3 bases: TGTGCCAGCAGCCCCCTACTCGGGACAGGCCCCAATGAGCGGTTCTTC.

This CDR3 reads CASSQPGTSGYEQYF. The DNA for the CDR3 is TGTGCCAGCAGCCAACCCGGGACTAGCGGATACGAGCAGTACTTC. The chain combines TRBV4-2 with TRBJ2-7, with TRBD2 identical over 11 bases. J lost 4 bases, V lost 2 bases, and 4 bases had no gene match. There are 15 residues in the CDR3. In germline, CDR1 is LGHNA, CDR2 YNFKEQ.

This clonotype was counted many times. The chain recombines TRBV28 with TRBJ1-1; maybe TRBD1 (5 bases). CDR1 is MDHEN, CDR2 SYDVKM, per germline. Trimming pared 6 bases from V and 8 bases from J, leaving 16 bases between. The CDR3 contains 13 residues. CDR3 protein: CASSPPGDHEAFF. The CDR3 DNA sequence: TGTGCCAGCAGCCCCCCCGGGGACCACGAAGCTTTCTTT.

This clonotype was detected a few times. The chain links TRBV7-2 to TRBJ2-7; D is possibly TRBD2 (5 bases). The CDR3 has 12 residues. Trimming took 1 base from V and 7 from J, leaving 8 bases between them. Looked up from germline, CDR1 is SGHTA and CDR2 is FQGNSA. The CDR3 sequence: CASSLVEGEQYF. The CDR3 nucleotides are TGTGCCAGCAGCTTAGTCGAGGGAGAGCAGTACTTC.